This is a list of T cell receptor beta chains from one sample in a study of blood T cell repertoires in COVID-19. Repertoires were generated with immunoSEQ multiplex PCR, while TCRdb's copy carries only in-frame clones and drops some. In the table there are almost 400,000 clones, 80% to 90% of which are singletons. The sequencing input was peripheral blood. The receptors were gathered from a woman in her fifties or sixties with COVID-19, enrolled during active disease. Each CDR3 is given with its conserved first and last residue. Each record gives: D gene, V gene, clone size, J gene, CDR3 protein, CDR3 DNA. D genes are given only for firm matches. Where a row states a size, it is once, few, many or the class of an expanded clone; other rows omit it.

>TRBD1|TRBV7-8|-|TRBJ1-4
CASSPRQGGNEKLFF
TGTGCCAGCAGCCCGAGACAGGGTGGGAATGAAAAACTGTTTTTT
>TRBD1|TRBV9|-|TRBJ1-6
CASTGPGQGVSPLHF
TGTGCCAGCACCGGACCGGGACAGGGTGTTTCACCCCTCCACTTT
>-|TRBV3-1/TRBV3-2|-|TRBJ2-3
CATRDISTDTQYF
TGTGCTACCCGGGACATTAGCACAGATACGCAGTATTTT
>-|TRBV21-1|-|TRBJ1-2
CASSDGDRFPYGYTF
TGTGCCAGCAGCGACGGGGACAGGTTTCCTTATGGCTACACCTTC
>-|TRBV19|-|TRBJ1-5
CASSTRGEPQHF
TGTGCCAGTAGTACCCGGGGGGAGCCCCAGCATTTT
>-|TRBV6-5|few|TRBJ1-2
CASSSDSRANYGYTF
TGTGCCAGCAGTTCGGACAGCCGGGCTAACTATGGCTACACCTTC
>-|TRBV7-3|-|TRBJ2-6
CASSPTSGANVLTF
TGTGCCAGCAGCCCTACTTCTGGGGCCAACGTCCTGACTTTC
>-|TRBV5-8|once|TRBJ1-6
CASSLGGQGWSPLHF
TGTGCCAGCAGCTTGGGGGGGCAGGGATGGTCACCCCTCCACTTT
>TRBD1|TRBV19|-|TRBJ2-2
CASSTRQGQNTGELFF
TGTGCCAGTAGTACTCGACAGGGTCAGAACACCGGGGAGCTGTTTTTT
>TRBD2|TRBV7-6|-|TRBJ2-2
CASRLRGANTGELFF
TGTGCCAGCAGACTACGGGGGGCGAACACCGGGGAGCTGTTTTTT
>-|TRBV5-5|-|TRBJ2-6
CASSLGGGSGANVLTF
TGTGCCAGCAGCTTGGGTGGCGGCTCTGGGGCCAACGTCCTGACTTTC
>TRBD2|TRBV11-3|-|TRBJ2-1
CASSSAGVYNEQFF
TGTGCCAGCAGCTCAGCGGGGGTTTACAATGAGCAGTTCTTC
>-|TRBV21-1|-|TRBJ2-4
CASSLGRLWEIQYF
TGTGCCAGCAGCCTAGGGAGGCTGTGGGAGATTCAGTACTTC
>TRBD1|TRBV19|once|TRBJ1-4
CASSGRTGGSEKLFF
TGTGCCAGTAGTGGACGGACAGGGGGATCTGAAAAACTGTTTTTT
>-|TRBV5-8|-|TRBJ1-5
CASSLSPSLNQPQHF
TGTGCCAGCAGCTTGTCCCCTTCCCTTAATCAGCCCCAGCATTTT
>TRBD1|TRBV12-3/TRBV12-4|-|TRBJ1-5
CASTRGPLEPQHF
TGTGCCAGCACGAGGGGGCCGTTGGAGCCCCAGCATTTT
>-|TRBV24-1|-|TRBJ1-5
CATSETTDLGNNQPQHF
TGTGCCACCAGTGAAACGACAGATTTGGGGAATAATCAGCCCCAGCATTTT
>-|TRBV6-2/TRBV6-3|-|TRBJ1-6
CASSSYLLNQGSYNSPLHF
TGTGCCAGCAGTTCCTATCTTCTTAATCAGGGGTCCTATAATTCACCCCTCCACTTT
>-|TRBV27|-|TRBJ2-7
CASSLTSPPYEQYF
TGTGCCAGCAGTCTGACTAGTCCCCCCTACGAGCAGTACTTC
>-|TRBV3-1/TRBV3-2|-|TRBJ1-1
CASSQLYTEAFF
TGTGCCAGCAGCCAATTATACACTGAAGCTTTCTTT
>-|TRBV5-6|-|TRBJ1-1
CASSLGGPTEAFF
TGTGCCAGCAGCTTGGGGGGCCCCACTGAAGCTTTCTTT
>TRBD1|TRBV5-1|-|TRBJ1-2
CASSLGTGGNYGYTF
TGCGCCAGCAGCTTGGGGACAGGGGGCAACTATGGCTACACCTTC
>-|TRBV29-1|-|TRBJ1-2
CSVGDISYTF
TGCAGCGTGGGGGACATTAGCTACACCTTC
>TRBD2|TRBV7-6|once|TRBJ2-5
CASSFRGGETQYF
TGTGCCAGCAGCTTTAGGGGAGGGGAGACCCAGTACTTC
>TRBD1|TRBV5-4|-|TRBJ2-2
CASRQGQGWDTGELFF
TGTGCCAGCAGGCAAGGACAGGGTTGGGACACCGGGGAGCTGTTTTTT
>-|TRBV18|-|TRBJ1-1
CASSPRAENTEAFF
TGTGCCAGCTCACCCAGGGCGGAGAACACTGAAGCTTTCTTT
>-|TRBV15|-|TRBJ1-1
CATSRDRWNTEAFF
TGTGCCACCAGCAGAGATCGTTGGAACACTGAAGCTTTCTTT
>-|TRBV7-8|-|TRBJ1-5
CASSLVGGGPQPQHF
TGTGCCAGCAGCTTAGTTGGCGGGGGCCCCCAGCCCCAGCATTTT
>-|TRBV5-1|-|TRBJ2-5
CASSSTPTGAFQETQYF
TGCGCCAGCAGCTCCACACCGACAGGCGCCTTCCAAGAGACCCAGTACTTC
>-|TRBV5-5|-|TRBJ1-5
CASSFRGGASQPQHF
TGTGCCAGCAGCTTCCGCGGGGGCGCGAGTCAGCCCCAGCATTTT
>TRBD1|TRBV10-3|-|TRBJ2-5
CAISRDRGSQETQYF
TGTGCCATCAGCAGGGACAGGGGATCGCAAGAGACCCAGTACTTC
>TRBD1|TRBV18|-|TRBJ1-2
CASSPSGQGTSGPGYTF
TGTGCCAGCTCACCTTCTGGACAGGGGACTAGTGGGCCTGGCTACACCTTC
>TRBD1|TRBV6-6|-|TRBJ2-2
CASIDRGTGELFF
TGTGCCAGCATCGACAGGGGGACCGGGGAGCTGTTTTTT
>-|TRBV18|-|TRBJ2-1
CASSPYLDGEQFF
TGTGCCAGCTCACCCTATCTAGATGGTGAGCAGTTCTTC
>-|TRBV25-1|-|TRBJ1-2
CASSDHSPSYGYTF
TGTGCCAGCAGTGACCACAGCCCGTCCTATGGCTACACCTTC
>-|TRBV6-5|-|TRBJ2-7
CASSYGAYYEQYF
TGTGCCAGCAGTTACGGGGCATACTACGAGCAGTACTTC
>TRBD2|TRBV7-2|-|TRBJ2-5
CASSPLAGGGETQYF
TGTGCCAGCAGCCCTCTAGCGGGGGGGGGAGAGACCCAGTACTTC
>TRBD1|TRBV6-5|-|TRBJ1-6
CASSVQGVNSPLHF
TGTGCCAGCAGCGTACAGGGGGTAAATTCACCCCTCCACTTT
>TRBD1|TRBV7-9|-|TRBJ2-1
CASSLYQGVLLLGDEQFF
TGTGCCAGCAGCTTATACCAGGGGGTCCTACTTTTAGGGGATGAGCAGTTCTTC
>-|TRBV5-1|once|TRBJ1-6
CASSPDPDRPINSPLHF
TGCGCCAGCAGCCCTGACCCGGACAGACCGATTAATTCACCCCTCCACTTT